This passage covers 30 T cell receptor beta chains from one sample sequenced in a study of regulatory T cells in long-lasting Graves disease. Described time point: newly diagnosed GD, antithyroid drugs for less than 3 months. TCR sequences were obtained from RNA taken from PBMCs. Investigators prepared the TCR beta libraries by applying iRepertoire HTBI primers and Arm-PCR of CDR3 regions. From the multiplex PCR reads, TCRdb called clonotypes with MiXCR, one entry per CDR3 protein. Here the sample spans about 540,000 distinct CDR3 sequences, approximately 13% being singletons. This sample was also put to use in a study of T cells in Graves' hyperthyroidism and ophthalmopathy.

This sample comprised peripheral blood mononuclear cells (PBMCs), obtained at new diagnosis, from a patient treated with antithyroid drugs. These TCRs come from a man in his thirties or forties with Graves disease.

The V and J genes are TRBV5-4 and TRBJ1-2; unclear D gene. Per germline, CDR1 SGHNT and CDR2 YYREEE (reference sequence). The CDR3 contains 13 residues. The ends were cut back, 4 bases at V and 7 bases at J, with 14 bases in the middle. CDR3 sequence (DNA): TGTGCCAGCAGCCCCCGAGGAGGGCCTGGCTACACCTTC. This codes for CASSPRGGPGYTF.

The chain couples TRBV20-1 to TRBJ1-3; D not resolved. The germline gives CDR1 DFQATT, CDR2 SNEGSKA (reference sequence). The CDR3 loop spans 12 amino acids. The V end was cut by 4 bases, the J end by 8 bases, with 12 bases between. The CDR3 spells CSAKGSTYTIYF. The CDR3 region has the DNA TGCAGTGCTAAGGGATCAACTTACACCATATATTTT.

This clonotype was observed at least ten times. This rearrangement joins TRBV19 to TRBJ2-7, with D possibly matching TRBD1 (6 bases). V was cut by 5 bases and J by 3 bases, with 11 bases left in between. Germline CDR1 is LNHDA and CDR2 is SQIVND (reference sequence). The CDR3 length is 13 residues. The CDR3 nucleotides are TGTGCCAGTAGTCAGGACAGCTACTACGAGCAGTACTTC. Translating it yields CASSQDSYYEQYF.

This clonotype was recorded at least ten times. Sequence at one end of the junction differs from germline and may be a read error. This chain uses TRBV27 with TRBJ2-7; 12 nucleotides match TRBD2. The CDR3 covers 14 residues. Germline CDR1 is MNHEY and CDR2 is SMNVEV (reference sequence). The CDR3 region is CASSFTSGRSQNRF. In DNA form, the CDR3 reads TGTGCCAGCAGTTTCACTAGCGGGAGGTCCCAGAATAGGTTC.

Many counts were recorded for this clonotype. This sequence joins TRBV12-5 and TRBJ1-2; tentatively, D is TRBD1 (5 bases). The CDR3 sequence is 14 residues long. Trimming shortened V by 4 bases and J by 4 bases, and 13 bases separated the two germline ends. Germline V gives CDR1 LGHNT, CDR2 FRNRAP. Written as DNA, the CDR3 is TGTGCTAGTGGTTCGATCGGCAGGGCCTATGGCTACACCTTC. Amino acid sequence: CASGSIGRAYGYTF.

This clonotype was seen a few times. V gene TRBV19 combines with J gene TRBJ2-1; D may be TRBD2 (5 bases). The CDR3 runs 16 residues. V gave up 8 bases and J gave up 2 bases, with 19 bases separating them. The germline gives CDR1 LNHDA, CDR2 SQIVND (reference sequence). CDR3 protein: CASLEENAPPYNEQFF. CDR3 nucleotide sequence: TGTGCCAGTTTGGAGGAGAATGCCCCTCCCTACAATGAGCAGTTCTTC.

This clonotype was recorded many times. The V call is TRBV11-2, the J call TRBJ2-1; possibly TRBD2 for D (6 bases). The V gene lost 5 bases and the J gene lost 9 bases, with 8 bases spanning the gap. The CDR3 spans 11 residues. Germline V lookup: CDR1 SGHAT, CDR2 FQNNGV. The CDR3 DNA sequence: TGTGCCAGCAGCCGGGGGAGTGAGCAGTTCTTC. It encodes CASSRGSEQFF.

This clonotype occurred many times. This chain links TRBV27 with TRBJ2-7; 9 positions agree with TRBD2. This CDR3 has 16 amino acids. CDR1 is MNHEY and CDR2 is SMNVEV in the germline V gene (reference sequence). V shed 5 bases, J shed 3 bases, and the junction held 11 bases outside the gene matches. The CDR3, as DNA: TGTGCCAGCAGTCCTACCTCTGCGGGAGGGGTCTACGAGCAGTACTTC. Translated, it gives CASSPTSAGGVYEQYF.

The chain carries TRBV15 and TRBJ1-5; D not resolved. Trimming pared 0 bases from V and 0 bases from J, leaving 6 bases between. CDR3 length: 15 residues. CDR1 LNHNV and CDR2 YYDKDF come from the germline V gene (reference sequence). This chain's CDR3 is CATSRDIISNQPQHF. The DNA for the CDR3 is TGTGCCACCAGCAGAGATATCATTAGCAATCAGCCCCAGCATTTT. The full variable domain, with the rest looked up from reference TRBV15 and TRBJ1-5, is DAMVIQNPRYQVTQFGKPVTLSCSQTLNHNVMYWYQQKSSQAPKLLFHYYDKDFNNEADTPDNFQSRRPNTSFCFLDIRSPGLGDTAMYLCATSRDIISNQPQHFGDGTRLSIL.

The CDR3 is CSAQGGRGENYGYTF. The CDR3 region has the DNA TGCAGCGCCCAAGGGGGTAGGGGAGAGAACTATGGCTACACCTTC. This chain uses TRBV29-1 with TRBJ1-2; D is perhaps TRBD1 (6 bases). The V gene's germline CDR1 is SQVTM and CDR2 ANQGSEA. The CDR3 runs 15 residues. The V gene lost 7 bases and the J gene lost 2 bases, with 20 bases spanning the gap.

At least ten counts were recorded for this clonotype. The chain joins TRBV12-3 or TRBV12-4 to TRBJ1-6; perhaps TRBD1 as D (6 bases). Between the trimmed V and J ends, which lost 3 bases and 0 bases, there was a span of 9 bases. This CDR3 has 16 residues. CDR3 bases: TGTGCCAGCAGTTTTGGACAGCTCTCCTATAATTCACCCCTCCACTTT. It is translated as CASSFGQLSYNSPLHF.

This clonotype was counted many times. This chain uses TRBV20-1 with TRBJ2-7; TRBD2 matches 8 bases. Trimming at V came to 5 bases and at J to 2 bases, leaving 8 bases not matched to a gene. The CDR3 has 14 amino acids. Per the germline V gene, CDR1 is DFQATT and CDR2 is SNEGSKA (reference sequence). CDR3 nucleotides: TGCAGTGCTCCTAGACTAGCGAACCCCTACGAGCAGTACTTC. Protein: CSAPRLANPYEQYF.

This clonotype was detected many times. This rearrangement joins TRBV3-1 to TRBJ1-1; 7 bases are a match to TRBD1. The V and J ends lost 0 bases and 0 bases, in that order; junction bases with no gene match: 7. Germline loops: CDR1 LGHDT, CDR2 YNNKEL (reference sequence). CDR3 length equals 17 residues. The CDR3 DNA reads as TGTGCCAGCAGCCAAGATCTTTACAGGGGCTTGAACACTGAAGCTTTCTTT. This sequence encodes CASSQDLYRGLNTEAFF.

This clonotype occurred many times. This chain joins TRBV28 and TRBJ2-7, with 7 bases that match TRBD2. The CDR3 has 12 residues. J was trimmed by 6 bases and V by 10 bases; bases with no gene match: 9. Germline CDR1 and CDR2: MDHEN and SYDVKM. The CDR3 sequence is CATAAGFSEQYF. The CDR3 coding sequence is TGTGCCACTGCAGCGGGATTTAGCGAGCAGTACTTC.

This clonotype was seen many times. The chain couples TRBV12-3 or TRBV12-4 to TRBJ2-4; 7 bases are shared with TRBD2. Unmatched junction bases numbered 2, after V lost 4 bases and J lost 2 bases. There are 14 residues in the CDR3. CDR3: CASSYGGTKNIQYF. Here the CDR3 DNA reads TGTGCCAGCAGTTACGGGGGGACCAAAAACATTCAGTACTTC.

This clonotype was detected a few times. The CDR3 loop reads CASSYSTGLAIYEQYF. CDR3 coding DNA: TGTGCCAGCAGTTACTCAACAGGACTAGCGATCTACGAGCAGTACTTC. The genes are TRBV6-9 and TRBJ2-7, with 9 bases fitting TRBD2. The germline CDR1 and CDR2 sequences are MNHGY and SVAAGI. The CDR3 totals 16 residues. After removal of 3 bases from V and 3 bases from J, the junction contained 9 bases not matched to a gene.

This clonotype was recorded a few times. The chain recombines TRBV20-1 with TRBJ2-3; possibly TRBD2 for D (6 bases). CDR1 and CDR2 from the germline V gene are DFQATT and SNEGSKA (reference sequence). The ends were cut back, 4 bases at V and 2 bases at J, with 16 bases in the middle. The CDR3 has 15 residues. This CDR3 is CSANTGLLNTDTQYF. In DNA, the CDR3 is TGCAGTGCTAATACGGGACTTCTAAACACAGATACGCAGTATTTT.

With respect to this clonotype: Sequence at one end of the junction differs from germline and may be a read error. The chain recombines TRBV12-3 or TRBV12-4 with TRBJ2-1; possibly TRBD1 or TRBD2 for D (7 bases each). This CDR3 is 13 amino acids long. CDR3 region: CACSPGGGGEQFF. The CDR3 DNA reads TGTGCCTGCAGTCCTGGGGGAGGGGGCGAGCAGTTCTTC.

This clonotype has a handful of counts. The chain couples TRBV7-9 to TRBJ2-1; D is possibly TRBD2 (6 bases). CDR1 SEHNR and CDR2 FQNEAQ come from the germline V gene (reference sequence). The CDR3 has 16 residues. Between the trimmed V and J ends, which lost 11 bases and 4 bases, there was a span of 24 bases. The CDR3 region has the DNA TGTGCCGGATCCCCGTCGGGAGCGGATCATTACAATGAGCAGTTCTTC. Amino acid sequence: CAGSPSGADHYNEQFF. The entire variable domain, with the rest obtained from reference TRBV7-9 and TRBJ2-1, is as follows: DTGVSQNPRHKITKRGQNVTFRCDPISEHNRLYWYRQTLGQGPEFLTYFQNEAQLEKSRLLSDRFSAERPKGSFSTLEIQRTEQGDSAMYLCAGSPSGADHYNEQFFGPGTRLTVL.

This clonotype was counted only a few times. CDR3 region: CASSLDTMNTEAFF. CDR3 DNA: TGTGCCAGCAGTTTAGACACCATGAACACTGAAGCTTTCTTT. V gene TRBV12-3 or TRBV12-4 combines with J gene TRBJ1-1; D not resolved. The CDR3 length is 14 residues. The germline V and J ends were trimmed by 1 base and 0 bases, with 6 bases remaining between them.

In this sample, this clonotype turned up many times. The chain links TRBV20-1 to TRBJ2-1; 14 nucleotides match TRBD2. The CDR3 spans 15 residues. CDR1 is DFQATT, CDR2 SNEGSKA, per germline (reference sequence). With 3 bases clipped from V and 7 bases from J, the junction kept 5 bases outside the gene matches. CDR3 amino acids: CSARGTSGSRNEQFF. In DNA, the CDR3 is TGCAGTGCTAGGGGGACTAGCGGGAGTCGGAATGAGCAGTTCTTC.

As for this clonotype: This sequence may be a read error, since a much larger clone differs from it by one base. V and J are TRBV7-2 and TRBJ2-1, with unresolved D. Trimming removed 0 bases from V and 8 bases from J, with 8 bases in between. This CDR3 contains 13 residues. The germline V gene has CDR1 SGHTA and CDR2 FQGNSA. The CDR3 is CASSLAGFDEQFF. The CDR3, as DNA: TGTGCCAGCAGCTTAGCGGGGTTCGATGAGCAGTTCTTC.

This clonotype has ten or more counts. The rearrangement uses TRBV2 and TRBJ1-1; no reliable D call. The CDR3 covers 13 residues. Germline V gene data show CDR1 as SNHLY and CDR2 as FYNNEI. V was cut by 6 bases and J by 4 bases, with 12 bases left in between. This chain's CDR3 is CASSRIGITEAFF. The CDR3, as DNA: TGTGCCAGCAGCCGCATCGGGATCACTGAAGCTTTCTTT. Full variable domain (rest looked up from reference TRBV2 and TRBJ1-1): EPEVTQTPSHQVTQMGQEVILRCVPISNHLYFYWYRQILGQKVEFLVSFYNNEISEKSEIFDDQFSVERPDGSNFTLKIRSTKLEDSAMYFCASSRIGITEAFFGQGTRLTVV.

On this clonotype itself: It may be a read error: a sequence one base away is much more abundant. This sequence joins TRBV20-1 and TRBJ1-5, with D perhaps matching TRBD1 (5 bases). The CDR3 length is 17 residues. Per the germline V gene, CDR1 is DFQATT and CDR2 is SNEGSKA (reference sequence). Trimming stripped 4 bases from V and 4 bases from J, with 23 bases between. CDR3 nucleotides: TGCAGTGCTAAAGACCACCAGCAGGGAGGAGGGAATCAGCCCCAGCATTTT. It translates to CSAKDHQQGGGNQPQHF.

The chain uses TRBV24-1 and TRBJ2-7, with D unresolved. This CDR3 is 11 amino acids long. The V and J ends lost 9 bases and 3 bases respectively, with 8 bases between them. CDR1 and CDR2 (germline): KGHDR, SFDVKD. The CDR3 nucleotides read TGTGCCACCGGCCAGAACTACGAGCAGTACTTC. Its translation: CATGQNYEQYF.

This clonotype has ten or more counts. The chain links TRBV29-1 to TRBJ2-1, with TRBD1 matching 10 bases. CDR1 SQVTM and CDR2 ANQGSEA come from the germline V gene. CDR3 length: 13 residues. V lost 4 bases, J lost 6 bases, and 3 bases stayed unmatched. The CDR3 region has the DNA TGCAGCGTTGGGACAGGGGGGTCCAATGAGCAGTTCTTC. Its protein is CSVGTGGSNEQFF.

In this sample, this clonotype turned up many times. This rearrangement joins TRBV28 to TRBJ1-3; TRBD1 aligns across 8 bases. The V gene end was trimmed by 6 bases and the J gene end by 0 bases; junction bases not matched to a gene: 4. This CDR3 has 15 amino acids. Germline CDR1 MDHEN, CDR2 SYDVKM. The CDR3 loop is CASSRQGISGNTIYF. In nucleotides, the CDR3 is TGTGCCAGCAGCCGACAGGGGATCTCTGGAAACACCATATATTTT.

At least ten counts were recorded for this clonotype. The chain employs TRBV27 and TRBJ2-3; D gene uncertain. Looked up from germline, CDR1 is MNHEY and CDR2 is SMNVEV (reference sequence). The CDR3 runs to 13 residues. V dropped 5 bases and J dropped 4 bases, with 10 bases sitting between them. CDR3 sequence reads: CASSPPGADTQYF. DNA of the CDR3: TGTGCCAGCAGTCCCCCAGGCGCAGATACGCAGTATTTT.

This clonotype was counted at least ten times. The chain is built from TRBV12-3 or TRBV12-4 and TRBJ1-6; D possibly corresponds to TRBD1 (5 bases). Trimming took off 2 bases at V and 9 bases at J, with 20 bases between the two ends. The CDR3 loop spans 17 amino acids. The CDR3 is CASSLRTGGRIISPLHF. The CDR3 DNA is TGTGCCAGCAGTTTACGGACGGGGGGACGAATTATTTCACCCCTCCACTTT.

This clonotype was seen many times. The V call is TRBV20-1, the J call TRBJ2-7; D call uncertain. The CDR3 is made up of 14 amino acids. Looked up from germline, CDR1 is DFQATT and CDR2 is SNEGSKA (reference sequence). Between the trimmed V and J ends, which lost 4 bases and 3 bases, there was a span of 16 bases. The CDR3 coding sequence is TGCAGTGCTAAAAGAGCAGCGTGGGGCTACGAGCAGTACTTC. It encodes CSAKRAAWGYEQYF.